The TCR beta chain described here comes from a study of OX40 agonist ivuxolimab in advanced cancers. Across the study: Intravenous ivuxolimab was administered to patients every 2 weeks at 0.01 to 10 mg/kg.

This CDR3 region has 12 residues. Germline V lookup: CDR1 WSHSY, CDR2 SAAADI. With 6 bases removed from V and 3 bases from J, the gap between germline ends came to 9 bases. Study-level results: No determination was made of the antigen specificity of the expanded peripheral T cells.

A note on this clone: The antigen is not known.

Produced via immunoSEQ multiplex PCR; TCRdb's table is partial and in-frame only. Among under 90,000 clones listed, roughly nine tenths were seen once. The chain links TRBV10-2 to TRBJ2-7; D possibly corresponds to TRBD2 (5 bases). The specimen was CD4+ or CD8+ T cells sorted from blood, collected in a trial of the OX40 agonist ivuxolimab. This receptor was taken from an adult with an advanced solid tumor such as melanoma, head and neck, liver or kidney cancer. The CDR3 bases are TGCGCCAGCAGCCCTGGAGGCTACGAGCAGTACTTC. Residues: CASSPGGYEQYF.